This passage covers 29 T cell receptor beta chains from one sample sequenced in a study of control samples from healthy donors and cancer patients. Clones were sequenced by immunoSEQ multiplex PCR, and TCRdb holds only the in-frame ones, with some missing. The sample lists some 100,000 clones, around 89% seen once, with approximately 8.4% in the top ten. The sequencing sample was made of blood. These receptors all come from a man in his thirties or forties in good health.

The chain couples TRBV7-9 to TRBJ2-7; D is unclear. Trimming shortened V by 4 bases and J by 3 bases, and 7 bases separated the two germline ends. This CDR3 is 12 amino acids long. CDR1 and CDR2 (germline): SEHNR, FQNEAQ (reference sequence). The CDR3 loop is CASSSASYEQYV. As DNA, the CDR3 is TGTGCCAGCAGCTCGGCAAGCTACGAGCAGTACGTC.

The rearrangement uses TRBV5-8 and TRBJ1-4; D uncertain. Germline V gene data show CDR1 as SGHTS and CDR2 as YDEGEE. This CDR3 has 16 residues. Trimming took 0 bases from V and 2 from J, leaving 11 bases between them. This CDR3 is CASSLEKGVTNEKLFF. DNA of the CDR3: TGTGCCAGCAGCTTGGAGAAGGGAGTGACTAATGAAAAACTGTTTTTT.

The chain has TRBV18 and TRBJ1-6; D is ambiguous. The CDR3 runs 13 residues. From germline, CDR1 is KGHSH and CDR2 LQKENI. Trimming stripped 3 bases from V and 8 bases from J, with 8 bases between. The CDR3 is CASSPREDSPLHF. CDR3 in DNA: TGTGCCAGCTCACCGAGGGAGGATTCACCCCTCCACTTT.

J is TRBJ2-2 and V is TRBV16; unclear D gene. Trimming pared 0 bases from V and 6 bases from J, leaving 2 bases between. The CDR3 is 12 residues long. Per germline, CDR1 KGHSY and CDR2 FQNENV. The CDR3 region has the DNA TGTGCCAGCAGCCAATCGTCCGGGGAGCTGTTTTTT. Translating it yields CASSQSSGELFF. Based on the CDR3 plus reference TRBV16 and TRBJ2-2, the full variable domain is GEEVAQTPKHLVRGEGQKAKLYCAPIKGHSYVFWYQQVLKNEFKFLISFQNENVFDETGMPKERFSAKCLPNSPCSLEIQATKLEDSAVYFCASSQSSGELFFGEGSRLTVL.

The CDR3 bases are TGTGCCAGCAGAGGGACAGGGCGGTTAGGTGAGCAGTTCTTC. It yields the protein CASRGTGRLGEQFF. The chain employs TRBV7-9 and TRBJ2-1; the match to TRBD1 covers 9 bases. Trimming removed 6 bases from V and 9 bases from J; junction bases left unmatched: 9. The CDR3 extends over 14 amino acids. The V gene's germline CDR1 is SEHNR and CDR2 FQNEAQ (reference sequence).

The rearrangement links TRBV5-1 to TRBJ1-1; a weak D match, TRBD1 (5 bases). V was shortened by 0 bases and J by 5 bases, with 8 bases between the two germline ends. Looked up from germline, CDR1 is SGHRS and CDR2 is YFSETQ. CDR3 length equals 13 residues. The CDR3 DNA reads as TGCGCCAGCAGCTTGGCCAGGGTTACTGAAGCTTTCTTT. Translated: CASSLARVTEAFF.

The chain joins TRBV24-1 to TRBJ2-3; 7 bases match TRBD2. Germline V CDR1 and CDR2: KGHDR, SFDVKD. V lost 5 bases to trimming and J lost 0 bases; unmatched junction nucleotides: 10. This CDR3 comprises 17 residues. The CDR3 protein is CATSGGGSLGSTDTQYF. The CDR3 DNA is TGTGCCACCAGTGGGGGGGGGAGTTTGGGTAGCACAGATACGCAGTATTTT.

The chain employs TRBV5-6 and TRBJ2-7; D possibly uses TRBD1 or TRBD2 (5 bases each). The V end lost 0 bases, the J end lost 3 bases, and 16 bases lay between the germline ends. The CDR3 is made up of 16 amino acids. CDR1 SGHDT and CDR2 YYEEEE come from the germline V gene. The CDR3 nucleotides read TGTGCCAGCAGCTTGGCGGTGGCTAGAGGGGACTACGAGCAGTACTTC. Amino acids: CASSLAVARGDYEQYF.

CDR3 sequence (DNA): TGTGCCAGCAGCCAACGGACTAGCGGGAGTAGTGAGCAGTTCTTC. This encodes CASSQRTSGSSEQFF. This sequence joins TRBV3-1 (or the pseudogene TRBV3-2) and TRBJ2-1, with 13 bases aligning to TRBD2. CDR3 length: 15 residues. Germline values: CDR1 LGHDT, CDR2 YNNKEL (reference sequence). J gave up 9 bases and V 2 bases, and 4 bases lay outside the gene matches.

J is TRBJ2-5 and V is TRBV9, with D maybe TRBD1 (6 bases). Per germline, CDR1 SGDLS and CDR2 YYNGEE. V was trimmed by 5 bases and J by 0 bases, leaving 14 bases between them. The CDR3 loop spans 15 amino acids. The CDR3 loop reads CASSSGQRYQETQYF. Written as DNA, the CDR3 is TGTGCCAGCAGTTCAGGACAGAGGTACCAAGAGACCCAGTACTTC.

The V gene is TRBV3-1 (or the pseudogene TRBV3-2), the J gene TRBJ1-2; possibly TRBD1 for D (5 bases). Germline CDR1 and CDR2: LGHDT and YNNKEL (reference sequence). The CDR3 totals 15 residues. V dropped 0 bases and J dropped 6 bases, with 14 bases sitting between them. The CDR3, as DNA: TGTGCCAGCAGCCAAGATGGTGTGGGGACCGATGGCTACACCTTC. It specifies CASSQDGVGTDGYTF.

The chain is built from TRBV25-1 and TRBJ2-1; 7 nucleotides match TRBD2. This CDR3 comprises 16 residues. Germline values: CDR1 MGHDK, CDR2 SYGVNS. The trim removed 1 base at V and 5 bases at J, leaving 8 bases unmatched. The CDR3 DNA sequence: TGTGCCAGCAGTGAATTGGCTAGCGGAGGACACAATGAGCAGTTCTTC. This gives the protein CASSELASGGHNEQFF.

The chain has TRBV29-1 and TRBJ2-3; TRBD2 aligns across 10 bases. Germline V gives CDR1 SQVTM, CDR2 ANQGSEA. V lost 3 bases, J lost 5 bases, and 5 bases stayed unmatched. The CDR3 is made up of 14 amino acids. The CDR3 DNA reads as TGCAGCGTTGAGCCTAGCGGGAGAATAGATACGCAGTATTTT. Translating it yields CSVEPSGRIDTQYF.

The CDR3 DNA follows: TGTGCCAGCGGACCCCCGGTGGGTACGCAGTATTTT. Amino acid sequence: CASGPPVGTQYF. The chain carries TRBV6-5 and TRBJ2-3; D is unclear. Germline V gives CDR1 MNHEY, CDR2 SVGAGI. V lost 8 bases and J lost 8, with 14 bases in between. The length of the CDR3 is 12 residues.

The V and J genes are TRBV11-2 and TRBJ2-2; perhaps TRBD1 as D (5 bases). The CDR3 is 14 amino acids. V lost 5 bases and J lost 2, with 9 bases in between. Per germline, CDR1 SGHAT and CDR2 FQNNGV. CDR3 protein: CASSRDRNTGELFF. The CDR3 coding sequence is TGTGCCAGCAGCAGAGACAGAAACACCGGGGAGCTGTTTTTT.

The chain has TRBV6-1 and TRBJ1-2; D remains unclear. From germline, CDR1 is MNHNS and CDR2 SASEGT. V was clipped by 10 bases and J by 2 bases, with 11 bases between them. This CDR3 spans 12 amino acids. The CDR3: CATRATNYGYTF. CDR3 nucleotides: TGTGCCACCAGAGCAACCAACTATGGCTACACCTTC.

The chain joins TRBV19 to TRBJ2-3; possibly TRBD2 for D (5 bases). Germline CDR1 and CDR2: LNHDA and SQIVND (reference sequence). Trimming cost V 7 bases and J 0 bases, with 17 bases left between them. This CDR3 has 16 residues. CDR3 in amino acids: CASTSWSGASTDTQYF. CDR3 coding DNA: TGTGCCAGTACCTCCTGGAGCGGAGCTAGCACAGATACGCAGTATTTT.

This chain connects TRBV7-3 to TRBJ2-2; 8 nucleotides match TRBD2. The CDR3 spans 17 residues. Per the germline V gene, CDR1 is SGHTA and CDR2 is FQGTGA. V gave up 5 bases and J gave up 5 bases; unmatched junction bases: 13. CDR3 sequence reads: CASSERKAGEPTGELFF. The CDR3 DNA is TGTGCCAGCAGCGAACGAAAAGCGGGGGAACCAACCGGGGAGCTGTTTTTT.

The chain couples TRBV14 to TRBJ2-3; no clear D gene. This CDR3 contains 13 residues. Germline assignment: CDR1 SGHDN and CDR2 FVKESK. Trimming pared 2 bases from V and 5 bases from J, leaving 8 bases between. The CDR3 sequence: CASSQNARDTQYF. CDR3 nucleotides: TGTGCCAGCAGCCAAAATGCAAGAGATACGCAGTATTTT. Supplemented by reference TRBV14 and TRBJ2-3, the full variable domain reads EAGVTQFPSHSVIEKGQTVTLRCDPISGHDNLYWYRRVMGKEIKFLLHFVKESKQDESGMPNNRFLAERTGGTYSTLKVQPAELEDSGVYFCASSQNARDTQYFGPGTRLTVL.

The chain couples TRBV30 to TRBJ1-1; D unclear. Trimming took 1 base from V and 0 from J, leaving 9 bases between them. The length of the CDR3 is 14 residues. Germline assignment: CDR1 GTSNPN and CDR2 SVGIG (reference sequence). The CDR3 protein is CAWSGMLMNTEAFF. CDR3 sequence (DNA): TGTGCCTGGAGTGGAATGCTCATGAACACTGAAGCTTTCTTT.

This sequence joins TRBV6-5 and TRBJ1-1; 7 bases are shared with TRBD1. V dropped 4 bases and J dropped 1; count of bases not matched to a gene: 3. The CDR3 loop spans 14 amino acids. The germline V gene encodes CDR1 MNHEY and CDR2 SVGAGI. CDR3 amino acids: CASSFGQENTEAFF. The CDR3 DNA follows: TGTGCCAGCAGTTTTGGACAGGAGAACACTGAAGCTTTCTTT.

This chain links TRBV3-1 (or the pseudogene TRBV3-2) with TRBJ1-5; D not resolved. The germline V and J ends were trimmed by 0 bases and 0 bases, with 6 bases remaining between them. The CDR3 has 15 amino acids. Germline CDR1 LGHDT, CDR2 YNNKEL (reference sequence). CDR3 in amino acids: CASSQDYGSNQPQHF. The CDR3, as DNA: TGTGCCAGCAGCCAAGATTACGGTAGCAATCAGCCCCAGCATTTT.

The chain joins TRBV9 to TRBJ1-5; D perhaps matches TRBD1 (5 bases). There are 17 residues in the CDR3. Looked up from germline, CDR1 is SGDLS and CDR2 is YYNGEE. V was cut by 0 bases and J by 3 bases, with 16 bases left in between. The CDR3 is CASSVGPGTGTNQPQHF. The CDR3 DNA sequence: TGTGCCAGCAGCGTAGGGCCAGGGACCGGTACCAATCAGCCCCAGCATTTT. The whole variable domain, filled in from reference TRBV9 and TRBJ1-5, reads DSGVTQTPKHLITATGQRVTLRCSPRSGDLSVYWYQQSLDQGLQFLIQYYNGEERAKGNILERFSAQQFPDLHSELNLSSLELGDSALYFCASSVGPGTGTNQPQHFGDGTRLSIL.

This chain uses TRBV7-8 with TRBJ2-7; no clear D. The V end lost 0 bases, the J end lost 3 bases, and 12 bases lay between the germline ends. CDR3 length: 15 amino acids. CDR1 SGHVS and CDR2 FQNEAQ come from the germline V gene. For the CDR3, the DNA is TGTGCCAGCAGCTTAGCCGACGCCGAGCTCTACGAGCAGTACTTC. It specifies CASSLADAELYEQYF.

The chain couples TRBV6-5 to TRBJ1-1; no firm D call. Germline V CDR1 and CDR2: MNHEY, SVGAGI. V dropped 2 bases and J dropped 1 base, with 5 bases sitting between them. The CDR3 has 13 residues. CDR3 protein: CASSYDGNTEAFF. For the CDR3, the DNA is TGTGCCAGCAGTTACGACGGGAACACTGAAGCTTTCTTT.

This chain connects TRBV7-6 to TRBJ1-1; D gene ambiguous. Germline V gene lookup returns CDR1 SGHVS and CDR2 FNYEAQ. The CDR3 has 13 amino acids. The germline V and J ends were trimmed by 0 bases and 5 bases, with 7 bases remaining between them. CDR3 loop: CASSLAIITEAFF. The CDR3 DNA sequence: TGTGCCAGCAGCTTAGCGATAATAACTGAAGCTTTCTTT.

The chain uses TRBV12-3 or TRBV12-4 and TRBJ2-3; D is perhaps TRBD2 (6 bases). V lost 10 bases and J 4 bases, leaving 15 bases between the germline ends. CDR3 size: 13 residues. The CDR3 region is CAISGSVADTQYF. CDR3 nucleotide sequence: TGTGCCATCAGCGGGTCGGTTGCAGATACGCAGTATTTT.

This chain uses TRBV4-3 with TRBJ2-2, with D possibly TRBD1 on 6 matching bases. Looked up from germline, CDR1 is LGHNA and CDR2 is YSLEER. The CDR3 totals 16 residues. V was cut by 0 bases and J by 3 bases, with 11 bases left in between. The CDR3 sequence: CASSQDRAGDTGELFF. CDR3 DNA: TGCGCCAGCAGCCAAGATCGGGCAGGGGACACCGGGGAGCTGTTTTTT.

The chain combines TRBV5-4 with TRBJ2-2, with D perhaps matching TRBD2 (5 bases). Trimming stripped 4 bases from V and 2 bases from J, with 15 bases between. The CDR3 runs to 16 residues. From germline, CDR1 is SGHNT and CDR2 YYREEE (reference sequence). The CDR3 spells CASSVLSAYNTGELFF. Written as DNA, the CDR3 is TGTGCCAGCAGCGTGCTTAGCGCCTATAACACCGGGGAGCTGTTTTTT.